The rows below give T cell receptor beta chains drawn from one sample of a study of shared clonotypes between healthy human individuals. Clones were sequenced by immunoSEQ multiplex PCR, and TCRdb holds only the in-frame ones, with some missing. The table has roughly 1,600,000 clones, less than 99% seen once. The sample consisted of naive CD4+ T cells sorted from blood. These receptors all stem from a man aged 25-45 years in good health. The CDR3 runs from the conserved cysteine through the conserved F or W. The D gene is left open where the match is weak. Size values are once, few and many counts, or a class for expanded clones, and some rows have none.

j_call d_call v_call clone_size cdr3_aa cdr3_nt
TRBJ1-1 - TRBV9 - CASSISGGVYTEAFF TGTGCCAGCAGCATCTCCGGGGGAGTCTACACTGAAGCTTTCTTT
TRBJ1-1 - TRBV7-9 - CASSLERGTEAFF TGTGCCAGCAGCCTGGAAAGGGGGACTGAAGCTTTCTTT
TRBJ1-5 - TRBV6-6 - CASSNDWSPSNQPQHF TGTGCCAGCAGTAACGATTGGAGCCCCTCCAATCAGCCCCAGCATTTT
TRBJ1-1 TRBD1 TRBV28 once CASRLTGAITEAFF TGTGCCAGCAGGCTGACAGGGGCCATCACTGAAGCTTTCTTT
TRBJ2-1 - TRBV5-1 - CASSLNLYNEQFF TGCGCCAGCAGCTTGAATCTTTACAATGAGCAGTTCTTC
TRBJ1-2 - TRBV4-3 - CASSQETGDGYTF TGCGCCAGCAGCCAAGAAACCGGAGACGGCTACACCTTC
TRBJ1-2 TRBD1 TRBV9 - CASSVGQGAGYGYTF TGTGCCAGCAGCGTAGGACAGGGGGCTGGGTATGGCTACACCTTC
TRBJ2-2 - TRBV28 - CASSLNQPTGELFF TGTGCCAGCAGTTTAAACCAACCCACCGGGGAGCTGTTTTTT
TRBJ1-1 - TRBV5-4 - CASSPKTGMNTEAFF TGTGCCAGCAGCCCGAAGACAGGTATGAACACTGAAGCTTTCTTT
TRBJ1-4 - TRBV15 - CATSTILDSWPGEKLFF TGTGCCACCAGCACGATTTTGGACTCATGGCCGGGTGAAAAACTGTTTTTT
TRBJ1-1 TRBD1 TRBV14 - CASSQVQGAGAFF TGTGCCAGCAGCCAAGTACAGGGGGCAGGGGCTTTCTTT
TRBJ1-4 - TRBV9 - CASSVGRQGYEKLFF TGTGCCAGCAGCGTAGGTCGGCAGGGCTATGAAAAACTGTTTTTT
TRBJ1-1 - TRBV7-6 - CASSLRMNTEAFF TGTGCCAGCAGCTTACGCATGAACACTGAAGCTTTCTTT
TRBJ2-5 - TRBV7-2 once CASSPRPQETQYF TGTGCCAGCAGCCCTCGACCCCAAGAGACCCAGTACTTC
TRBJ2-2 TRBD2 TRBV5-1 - CASSLLAGGGELFF TGCGCCAGCAGCTTACTAGCGGGAGGCGGGGAGCTGTTTTTT
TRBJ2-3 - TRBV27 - CASSLSFAATWTSDDTQYF TGTGCCAGCAGTTTATCCTTCGCGGCAACGTGGACCTCTGATGATACGCAGTATTTT
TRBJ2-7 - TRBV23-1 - CASSSLDRNEQYF TGCGCCAGCAGCTCCTTAGACAGGAACGAGCAGTACTTC
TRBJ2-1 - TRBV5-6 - CASSFDRTSYNEQFF TGTGCCAGCAGCTTCGACAGGACCTCCTACAATGAGCAGTTCTTC
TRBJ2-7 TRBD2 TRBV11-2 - CASSLRTSGSRTYEQYF TGTGCCAGCAGCTTAAGGACTAGCGGGAGCCGAACCTACGAGCAGTACTTC
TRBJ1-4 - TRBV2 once CASSEVLYGDPNEKLFF TGTGCCAGCAGTGAAGTTTTGTATGGGGACCCTAATGAAAAACTGTTTTTT
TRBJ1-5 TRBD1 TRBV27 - CASSFGQGRGPQHF TGTGCCAGCAGTTTCGGACAGGGCCGAGGGCCCCAGCATTTT
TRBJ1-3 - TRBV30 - CAWSVLGGVGNTIYF TGTGCCTGGAGTGTACTGGGGGGAGTTGGAAACACCATATATTTT
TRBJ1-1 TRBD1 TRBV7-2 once CASSSTGRNTEAFF TGTGCCAGCAGCTCGACAGGGAGGAACACTGAAGCTTTCTTT
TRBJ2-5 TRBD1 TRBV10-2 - CASRRPGQGRETQYF TGCGCCAGCCGACGTCCGGGACAGGGGCGGGAGACCCAGTACTTC
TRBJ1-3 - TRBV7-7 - CASSLARDSGNTIYF TGTGCTAGCAGCTTAGCGAGGGACTCTGGAAACACCATATATTTT
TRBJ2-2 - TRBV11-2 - CASSSRQPGELFF TGTGCCAGCAGCTCCCGACAGCCCGGGGAGCTGTTTTTT
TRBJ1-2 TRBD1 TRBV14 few CASSPGTDYGYTF TGTGCCAGCAGCCCGGGGACAGACTATGGCTACACCTTC
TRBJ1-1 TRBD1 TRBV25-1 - CASSVGRGPMNTEAFF TGTGCCAGCAGTGTAGGCAGGGGGCCTATGAACACTGAAGCTTTCTTT
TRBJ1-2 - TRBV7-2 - CASSPSGPRDGYGYTF TGTGCCAGCAGCCCTAGTGGGCCGCGGGATGGCTATGGCTACACCTTC
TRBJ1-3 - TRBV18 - CASSPWDPPGNTIYF TGTGCCAGCTCACCGTGGGACCCCCCTGGAAACACCATATATTTT
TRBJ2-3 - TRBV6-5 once CASSYSTGYTQYF TGTGCCAGCAGTTACTCGACGGGATATACGCAGTATTTT
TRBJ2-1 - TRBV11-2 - CASSSTGGGVKDNEQFF TGTGCCAGCAGCTCCACCGGAGGGGGCGTCAAGGACAATGAGCAGTTCTTC
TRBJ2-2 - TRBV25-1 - CASSVGNTGELFF TGTGCCAGCAGTGTAGGGAACACCGGGGAGCTGTTTTTT
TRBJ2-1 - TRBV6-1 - CASSEAHSYNEQFF TGTGCCAGCAGTGAAGCGCACAGCTACAATGAGCAGTTCTTC
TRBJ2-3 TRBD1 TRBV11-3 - CASSLGGQGIDTQYF TGTGCCAGCAGCTTAGGAGGACAGGGGATAGATACGCAGTATTTT
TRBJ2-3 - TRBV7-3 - CASRLSGTDTQYF TGTGCCAGCAGATTGTCTGGCACAGATACGCAGTATTTT
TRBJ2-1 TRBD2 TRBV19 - CASSMSGGRSLNEQFF TGTGCCAGTAGTATGTCGGGCGGGAGGTCTCTCAATGAGCAGTTCTTC
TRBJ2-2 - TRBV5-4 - CASSLSFPSGELFF TGTGCCAGCAGCTTGTCGTTCCCTAGCGGGGAGCTGTTTTTT
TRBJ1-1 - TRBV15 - CATSREGTSTEAFF TGTGCCACCAGCAGAGAGGGGACGAGCACTGAAGCTTTCTTT
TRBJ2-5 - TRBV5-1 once CASSFRGARGRETQYF TGCGCCAGCAGCTTCCGGGGGGCCAGGGGGCGGGAGACCCAGTACTTC
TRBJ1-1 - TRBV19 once CASSPSGRLAFF TGTGCCAGTAGTCCCTCGGGCAGATTGGCTTTCTTT
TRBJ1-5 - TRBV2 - CASSEPRGGGSNQPQHF TGTGCCAGCAGTGAACCCCGAGGGGGGGGGAGCAATCAGCCCCAGCATTTT
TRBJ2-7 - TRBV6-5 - CASSYNWGVSYEQYF TGTGCCAGCAGTTACAACTGGGGGGTCTCCTACGAGCAGTACTTC
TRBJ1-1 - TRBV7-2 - CASSLADPGLAFF TGTGCCAGCAGCTTAGCCGATCCGGGGCTGGCTTTCTTT
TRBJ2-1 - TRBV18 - CASSKDSPSYNEQFF TGTGCCAGCTCCAAAGACTCCCCCTCTTACAATGAGCAGTTCTTC
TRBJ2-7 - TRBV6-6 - CASSYSSGGLGEQYF TGTGCCAGCAGTTACTCAAGCGGCGGGTTGGGCGAGCAGTACTTC
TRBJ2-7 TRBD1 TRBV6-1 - CASTPSDRVSYEQYF TGTGCCAGCACCCCTTCGGACAGGGTATCCTACGAGCAGTACTTC
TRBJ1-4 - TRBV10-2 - CASNEPGRNSGKLFF TGCGCCAGCAACGAACCGGGACGGAACTCGGGAAAACTGTTTTTT
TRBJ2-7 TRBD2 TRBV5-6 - CASSLGLAVTYEQYF TGTGCCAGCAGCCTGGGACTAGCGGTGACCTACGAGCAGTACTTC
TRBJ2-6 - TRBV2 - CASRPAGANVLTF TGTGCCAGCAGACCGGCTGGGGCCAACGTCCTGACTTTC
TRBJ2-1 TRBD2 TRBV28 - CASSLIAGGLNEQFF TGTGCCAGCAGTTTAATCGCGGGAGGATTGAATGAGCAGTTCTTC
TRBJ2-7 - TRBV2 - CASSEANWWDTYEQYF TGTGCCAGCAGTGAAGCCAACTGGTGGGATACCTACGAGCAGTACTTC
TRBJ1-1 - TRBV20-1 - CSASLLAAFF TGCAGTGCTAGTTTGTTGGCAGCTTTCTTT
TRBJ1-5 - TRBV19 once CASSQDKNQPQHF TGTGCCAGTAGTCAGGACAAAAATCAGCCCCAGCATTTT
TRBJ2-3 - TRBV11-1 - CASSFLPGPGTDTQYF TGTGCCAGCAGCTTTCTACCGGGCCCCGGCACAGATACGCAGTATTTT